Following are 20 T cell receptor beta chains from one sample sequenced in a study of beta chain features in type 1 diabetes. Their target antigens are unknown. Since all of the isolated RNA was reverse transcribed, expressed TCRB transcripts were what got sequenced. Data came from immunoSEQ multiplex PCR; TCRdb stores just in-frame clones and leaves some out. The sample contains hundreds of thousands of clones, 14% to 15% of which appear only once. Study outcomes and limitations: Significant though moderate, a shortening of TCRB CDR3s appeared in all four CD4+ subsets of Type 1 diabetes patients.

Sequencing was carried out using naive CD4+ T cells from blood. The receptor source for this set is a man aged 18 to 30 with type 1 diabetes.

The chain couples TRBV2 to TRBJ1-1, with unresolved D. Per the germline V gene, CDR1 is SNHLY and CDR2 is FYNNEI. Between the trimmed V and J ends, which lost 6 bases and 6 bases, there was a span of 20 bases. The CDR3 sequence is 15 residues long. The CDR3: CASSPSRSGRAEAFF. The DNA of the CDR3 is TGTGCCAGCAGCCCGTCCCGGTCGGGGAGGGCTGAAGCTTTCTTT.

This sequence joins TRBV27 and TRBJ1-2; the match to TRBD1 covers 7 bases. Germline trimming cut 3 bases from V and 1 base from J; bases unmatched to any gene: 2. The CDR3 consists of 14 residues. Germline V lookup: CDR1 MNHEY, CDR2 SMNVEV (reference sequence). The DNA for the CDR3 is TGTGCCAGCAGTTTGAGACAGGGTAACTATGGCTACACCTTC. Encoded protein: CASSLRQGNYGYTF.

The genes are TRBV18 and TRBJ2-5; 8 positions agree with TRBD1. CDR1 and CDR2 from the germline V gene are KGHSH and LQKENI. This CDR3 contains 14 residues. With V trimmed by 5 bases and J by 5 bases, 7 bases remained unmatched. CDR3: CASSAAGGRETQYF. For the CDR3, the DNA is TGTGCCAGCTCAGCCGCAGGGGGCAGGGAGACCCAGTACTTC.

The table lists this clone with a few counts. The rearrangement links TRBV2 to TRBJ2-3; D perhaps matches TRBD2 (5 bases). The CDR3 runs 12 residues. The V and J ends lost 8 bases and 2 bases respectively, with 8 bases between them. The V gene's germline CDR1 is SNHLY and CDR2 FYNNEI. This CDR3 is CASGGFTDTQYF. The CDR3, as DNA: TGTGCCAGCGGAGGCTTCACAGATACGCAGTATTTT.

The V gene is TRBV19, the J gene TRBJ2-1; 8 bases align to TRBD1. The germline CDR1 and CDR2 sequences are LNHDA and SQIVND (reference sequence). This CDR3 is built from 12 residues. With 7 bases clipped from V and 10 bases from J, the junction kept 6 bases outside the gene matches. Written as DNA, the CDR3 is TGTGCCAGTACCGACAGGGGTCGGGAGCAGTTCTTC. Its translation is CASTDRGREQFF.

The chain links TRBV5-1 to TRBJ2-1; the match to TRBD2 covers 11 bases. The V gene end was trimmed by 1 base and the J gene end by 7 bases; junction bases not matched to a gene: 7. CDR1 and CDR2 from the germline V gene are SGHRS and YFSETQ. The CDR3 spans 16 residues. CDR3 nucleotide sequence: TGCGCCAGCAGCTTGCAACTAGCGGGAGCGGGTAATGAGCAGTTCTTC. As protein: CASSLQLAGAGNEQFF.

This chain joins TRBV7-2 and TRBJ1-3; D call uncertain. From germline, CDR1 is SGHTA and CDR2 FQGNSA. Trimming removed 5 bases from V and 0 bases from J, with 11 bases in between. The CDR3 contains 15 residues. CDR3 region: CASSPDSASGNTIYF. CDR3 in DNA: TGTGCCAGCAGCCCGGACTCAGCCTCTGGAAACACCATATATTTT.

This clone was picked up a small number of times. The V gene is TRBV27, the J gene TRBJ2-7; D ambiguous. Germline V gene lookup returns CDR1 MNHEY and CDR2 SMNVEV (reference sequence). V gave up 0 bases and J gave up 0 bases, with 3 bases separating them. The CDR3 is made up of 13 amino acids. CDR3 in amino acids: CASSLSYSYEQYF. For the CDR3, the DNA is TGTGCCAGCAGTTTATCATACTCCTACGAGCAGTACTTC.

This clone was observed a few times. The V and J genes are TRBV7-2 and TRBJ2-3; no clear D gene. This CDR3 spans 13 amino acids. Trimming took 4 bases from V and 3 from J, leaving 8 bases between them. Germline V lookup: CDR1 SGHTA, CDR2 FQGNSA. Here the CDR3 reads CASSYRATDTQYF. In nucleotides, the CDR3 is TGTGCCAGCAGCTATAGAGCTACAGATACGCAGTATTTT.

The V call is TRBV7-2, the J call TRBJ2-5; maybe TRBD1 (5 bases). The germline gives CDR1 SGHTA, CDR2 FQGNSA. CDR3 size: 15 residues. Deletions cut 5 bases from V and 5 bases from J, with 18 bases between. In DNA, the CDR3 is TGTGCCAGCAGCCGACTGGGGCAAGTATCTGAGACCCAGTACTTC. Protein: CASSRLGQVSETQYF.

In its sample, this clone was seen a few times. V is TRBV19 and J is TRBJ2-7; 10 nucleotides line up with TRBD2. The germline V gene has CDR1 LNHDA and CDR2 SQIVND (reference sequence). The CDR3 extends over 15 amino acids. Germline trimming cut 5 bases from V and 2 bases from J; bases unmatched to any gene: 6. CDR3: CASSAWTSGPYEQYF. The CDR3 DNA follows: TGTGCCAGTAGTGCATGGACTAGCGGCCCCTACGAGCAGTACTTC. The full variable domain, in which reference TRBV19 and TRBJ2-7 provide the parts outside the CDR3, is DGGITQSPKYLFRKEGQNVTLSCEQNLNHDAMYWYRQDPGQGLRLIYYSQIVNDFQKGDIAEGYSVSREKKESFPLTVTSAQKNPTAFYLCASSAWTSGPYEQYFGPGTRLTVT.

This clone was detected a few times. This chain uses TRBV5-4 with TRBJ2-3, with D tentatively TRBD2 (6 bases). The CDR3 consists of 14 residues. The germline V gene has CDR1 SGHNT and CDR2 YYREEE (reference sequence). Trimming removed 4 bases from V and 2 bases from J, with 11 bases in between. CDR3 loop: CASSRAGFTDTQYF. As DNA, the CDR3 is TGTGCCAGCAGCCGGGCGGGGTTCACAGATACGCAGTATTTT.

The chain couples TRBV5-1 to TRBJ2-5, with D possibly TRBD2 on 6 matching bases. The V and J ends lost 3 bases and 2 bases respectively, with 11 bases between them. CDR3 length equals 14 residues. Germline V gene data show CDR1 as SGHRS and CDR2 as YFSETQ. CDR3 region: CASSSLATQETQYF. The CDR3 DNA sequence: TGCGCCAGCAGCTCACTAGCAACTCAAGAGACCCAGTACTTC.

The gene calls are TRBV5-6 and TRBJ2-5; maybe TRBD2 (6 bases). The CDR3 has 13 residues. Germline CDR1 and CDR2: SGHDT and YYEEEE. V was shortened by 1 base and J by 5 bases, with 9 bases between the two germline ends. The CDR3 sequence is CASSLRGRETQYF. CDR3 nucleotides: TGTGCCAGCAGCTTGCGGGGGAGGGAGACCCAGTACTTC.

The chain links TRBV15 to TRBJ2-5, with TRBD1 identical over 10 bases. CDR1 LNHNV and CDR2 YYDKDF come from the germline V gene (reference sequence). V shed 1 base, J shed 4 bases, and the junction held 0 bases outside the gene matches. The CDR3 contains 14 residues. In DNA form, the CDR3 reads TGTGCCACCAGCAGAGGGACAGGGGGAGAGACCCAGTACTTC. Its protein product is CATSRGTGGETQYF. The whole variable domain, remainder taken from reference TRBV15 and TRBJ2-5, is DAMVIQNPRYQVTQFGKPVTLSCSQTLNHNVMYWYQQKSSQAPKLLFHYYDKDFNNEADTPDNFQSRRPNTSFCFLDIRSPGLGDTAMYLCATSRGTGGETQYFGPGTRLLVL.

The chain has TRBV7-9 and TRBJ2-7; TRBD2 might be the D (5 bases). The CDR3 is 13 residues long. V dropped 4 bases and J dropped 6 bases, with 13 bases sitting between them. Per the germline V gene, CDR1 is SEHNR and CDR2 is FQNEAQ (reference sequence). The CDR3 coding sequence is TGTGCCAGCAGCTCACTAGACTCGCCCGAGCAGTACTTC. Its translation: CASSSLDSPEQYF.

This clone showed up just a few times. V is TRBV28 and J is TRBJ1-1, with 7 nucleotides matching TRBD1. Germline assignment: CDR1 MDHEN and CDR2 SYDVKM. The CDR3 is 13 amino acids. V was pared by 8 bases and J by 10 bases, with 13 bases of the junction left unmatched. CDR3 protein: CASSPPGQEVAFF. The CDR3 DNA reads TGTGCCAGCTCCCCGCCCGGACAGGAAGTAGCTTTCTTT.

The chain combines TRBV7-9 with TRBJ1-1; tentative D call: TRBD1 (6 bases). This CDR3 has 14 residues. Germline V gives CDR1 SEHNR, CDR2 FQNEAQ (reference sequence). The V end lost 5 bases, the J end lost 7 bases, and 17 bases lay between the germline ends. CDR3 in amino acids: CASSLNQGSGEAFF. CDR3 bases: TGTGCCAGCAGCCTCAACCAGGGGAGCGGTGAAGCTTTCTTT.

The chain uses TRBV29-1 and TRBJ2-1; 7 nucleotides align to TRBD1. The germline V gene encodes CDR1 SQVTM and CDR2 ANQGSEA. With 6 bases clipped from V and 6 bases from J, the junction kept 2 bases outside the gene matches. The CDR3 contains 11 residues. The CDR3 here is CSVKGANEQFF. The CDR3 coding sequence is TGCAGCGTAAAGGGGGCCAATGAGCAGTTCTTC.

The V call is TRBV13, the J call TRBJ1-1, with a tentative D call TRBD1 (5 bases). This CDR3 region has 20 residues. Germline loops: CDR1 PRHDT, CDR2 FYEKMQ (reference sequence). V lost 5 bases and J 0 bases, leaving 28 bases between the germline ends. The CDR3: CASSRVEGWTGRVMNTEAFF. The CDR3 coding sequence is TGTGCCAGCAGCCGTGTGGAGGGGTGGACCGGCCGTGTCATGAACACTGAAGCTTTCTTT.